This is a list of T cell receptor beta chains from one sample in a study of spatial heterogeneity in lung cancer. TCRdb used MiXCR to reprocess the 5' RACE reads, holding one entry per CDR3 protein. Here the sample spans about 33,000 distinct CDR3 sequences, roughly 10% being singletons. Sequenced here: PBMCs, sampled at follow-up. These receptors were collected from a female donor with early-stage non-small cell lung cancer. The CDR3 runs from the conserved cysteine through the conserved F or W. The order of the fields is CDR3 protein, CDR3 DNA, J gene, D gene, clone size, V gene. D genes are given only for firm matches. Only some rows state a clone size, as once, few, many or a class for expanded clones.

CDR3 protein: CASLGQGRYNEQFF; CDR3 DNA: TGTGCCAGCCTAGGGCAGGGCCGCTACAATGAGCAGTTCTTC; J gene: TRBJ2-1; D gene: NA; clone size: few; V gene: TRBV28
CDR3 protein: CASSRENGALNEQFF; CDR3 DNA: TGTGCCAGCTCACGAGAGAACGGAGCTCTCAATGAGCAGTTCTTC; J gene: TRBJ2-1; D gene: NA; clone size: few; V gene: TRBV18
CDR3 protein: CASSSDLYEQYF; CDR3 DNA: TGTGCCAGCAGCTCGGACCTCTACGAGCAGTACTTC; J gene: TRBJ2-7; D gene: NA; clone size: many; V gene: TRBV5-6
CDR3 protein: CSVAMDSLNTEAFF; CDR3 DNA: TGCAGCGTTGCCATGGACAGCCTGAACACTGAAGCTTTCTTT; J gene: TRBJ1-1; D gene: NA; clone size: NA; V gene: TRBV29-1
CDR3 protein: CASSSPARGGPYEQYF; CDR3 DNA: TGTGCCAGCAGTTCCCCCGCGCGGGGGGGTCCCTACGAGCAGTACTTC; J gene: TRBJ2-7; D gene: TRBD2; clone size: few; V gene: TRBV28
CDR3 protein: CASSSPLYGYTF; CDR3 DNA: TGTGCCAGCAGTTCCCCCCTCTATGGCTACACCTTC; J gene: TRBJ1-2; D gene: NA; clone size: NA; V gene: TRBV6-2/TRBV6-3
CDR3 protein: CASSLLRDPKGDTQYF; CDR3 DNA: TGTGCCAGCAGTTTACTCCGGGACCCCAAGGGAGATACGCAGTATTTT; J gene: TRBJ2-3; D gene: NA; clone size: few; V gene: TRBV12-3/TRBV12-4
CDR3 protein: CSGLLAGGADTQYF; CDR3 DNA: TGCAGCGGGCTTCTAGCGGGGGGGGCAGATACGCAGTATTTT; J gene: TRBJ2-3; D gene: TRBD2; clone size: few; V gene: TRBV29-1
CDR3 protein: CASSRIFMASYEQYF; CDR3 DNA: TGTGCCAGCAGCCGGATCTTTATGGCCTCCTACGAGCAGTACTTC; J gene: TRBJ2-7; D gene: NA; clone size: many; V gene: TRBV5-5
CDR3 protein: CAISDGNYGYTF; CDR3 DNA: TGTGCCATCAGTGATGGTAACTATGGCTACACCTTC; J gene: TRBJ1-2; D gene: NA; clone size: many; V gene: TRBV10-3
CDR3 protein: CASSASNEQFF; CDR3 DNA: TGTGCCAGCAGTGCGAGCAATGAGCAGTTCTTC; J gene: TRBJ2-1; D gene: NA; clone size: few; V gene: TRBV2
CDR3 protein: CASSLGASTDTQYF; CDR3 DNA: TGTGCCAGCAGCTTAGGCGCGAGCACCGATACGCAGTATTTT; J gene: TRBJ2-3; D gene: NA; clone size: many; V gene: TRBV11-2